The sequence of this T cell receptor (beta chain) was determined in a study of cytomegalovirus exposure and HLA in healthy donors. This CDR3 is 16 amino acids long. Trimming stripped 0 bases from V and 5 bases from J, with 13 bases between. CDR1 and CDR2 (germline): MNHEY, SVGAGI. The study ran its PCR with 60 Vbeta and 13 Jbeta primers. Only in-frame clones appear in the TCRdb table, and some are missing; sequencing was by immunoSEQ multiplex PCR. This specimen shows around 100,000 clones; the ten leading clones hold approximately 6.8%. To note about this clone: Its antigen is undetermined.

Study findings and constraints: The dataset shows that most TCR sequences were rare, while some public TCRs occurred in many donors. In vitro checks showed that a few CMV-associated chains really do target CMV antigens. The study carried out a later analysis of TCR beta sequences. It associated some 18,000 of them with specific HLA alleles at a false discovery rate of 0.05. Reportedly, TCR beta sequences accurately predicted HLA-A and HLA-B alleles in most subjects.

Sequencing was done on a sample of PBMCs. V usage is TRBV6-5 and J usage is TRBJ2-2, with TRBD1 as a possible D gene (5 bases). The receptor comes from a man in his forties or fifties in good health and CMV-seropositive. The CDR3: CASSYSTRVETGELFF. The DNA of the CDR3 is TGTGCCAGCAGTTACTCGACCAGGGTAGAGACCGGGGAGCTGTTTTTT.